The 32 T cell receptor beta chains below all came from one sample that was sequenced in a study of blood T cells in healthy people across ages. For the second PCR, which ran for 7 to 11 cycles, a sample-barcoded 5' primer and a J-beta primer mix were used. TCRdb analysed the 5' RACE reads with MiXCR anew, one entry per CDR3 protein. The repertoire has around 820,000 distinct CDR3 sequences, 20% to 25% of them found once; the top ten carry approximately 3.7%. These data were also reused for a study on T cells of mothers and their children.

The sample consisted of blood. All receptors come from a boy aged 5-17 years in good health.

As concerns this clonotype: One end of the junction varies from germline; a read error may be responsible. CDR3 coding DNA: TGTGCCAGCAGTCTCGACGACGGTAGCTCCCACAATGAGCAGTTCTTC. It specifies CASSLDDGSSHNEQFF. The V and J genes are TRBV27 and TRBJ2-1, with no clear D. CDR1 is MNHEY and CDR2 is SMNVEV in the germline V gene (reference sequence). The CDR3 contains 16 residues.

This clonotype was detected a few times. The chain uses TRBV2 and TRBJ1-4; D remains ambiguous. The CDR3 runs 17 residues. Trimming removed 2 bases from V and 0 bases from J, with 13 bases in between. Germline-derived CDR1 and CDR2 are SNHLY and FYNNEI. The CDR3 loop is CASSEKAVQATNEKLFF. The CDR3 DNA reads TGTGCCAGCAGTGAAAAGGCGGTCCAGGCAACTAATGAAAAACTGTTTTTT.

On this clonotype itself: One junction end does not reproduce the germline sequence, and a read error may be involved. CDR3 sequence reads: CAGSLKTGPEKLFF. The CDR3 DNA sequence: TGCGCCGGCAGCTTGAAGACAGGGCCTGAAAAACTGTTTTTT. The gene calls are TRBV5-1 and TRBJ1-4; TRBD1 matches 7 bases. The CDR3 spans 14 residues. Germline assignment: CDR1 SGHRS and CDR2 YFSETQ.

Many counts were recorded for this clonotype. The gene calls are TRBV29-1 and TRBJ2-1; D remains ambiguous. Germline V gene sequence: CDR1 SQVTM, CDR2 ANQGSEA. This CDR3 has 12 amino acids. V lost 2 bases to trimming and J lost 10 bases, with 12 bases between them. CDR3: CSVEFQSGEQFF. The CDR3 DNA is TGCAGCGTTGAATTTCAGAGTGGCGAGCAGTTCTTC.

This clonotype was detected only a few times. The V call is TRBV4-3, the J call TRBJ1-1; D is undetermined. V was pared by 4 bases and J by 3 bases, with 12 bases between. This CDR3 is built from 14 residues. Germline loops: CDR1 LGHNA, CDR2 YSLEER. CDR3: CASSRIGEDTEAFF. In nucleotides, the CDR3 is TGCGCCAGCAGCCGGATCGGGGAGGACACTGAAGCTTTCTTT.

On this clonotype itself: At one end the junction does not follow the germline gene, possibly because of a read error. The chain combines TRBV28 with TRBJ1-3; D is unclear. The CDR3 totals 15 residues. CDR1 is MDHEN, CDR2 SYDVKM, per germline. The CDR3 here is CASRRTLGSGNTIYF. For the CDR3, the DNA is TGCGCCAGCAGACGGACCTTGGGTTCTGGAAACACCATATATTTT. The entire variable domain, with the rest obtained from reference TRBV28 and TRBJ1-3, is as follows: DVKVTQSSRYLVKRTGEKVFLECVQDMDHENMFWYRQDPGLGLRLIYFSYDVKMKEKGDIPEGYSVSREKKERFSLILESASTNQTSMYLCASRRTLGSGNTIYFGEGSWLTVV.

In regard to this clonotype: Its ends do not fully match the called genes, so a read error is possible. This sequence joins TRBV28 and TRBJ2-7, with 10 bases aligning to TRBD2. CDR3 length equals 16 residues. CDR1 is MDHEN and CDR2 is SYDVKM in the germline V gene. The CDR3 here is CASSLSGRAYSSEQYF. CDR3 nucleotide sequence: TGTGCCAGCAGTTTGAGCGGGAGGGCGTATTCCTCCGAGCAGTACTTC.

This clonotype has only a few counts. The chain uses TRBV28 and TRBJ2-2; tentatively, D is TRBD2 (5 bases). V was pared by 0 bases and J by 0 bases, with 8 bases between. Germline V gene sequence: CDR1 MDHEN, CDR2 SYDVKM. The CDR3 sequence is 16 residues long. CDR3 coding DNA: TGTGCCAGCAGTTTATGGAGGGCACCGAACACCGGGGAGCTGTTTTTT. It is translated as CASSLWRAPNTGELFF.

Worth noting for this clonotype: One end of the junction varies from germline; a read error may be responsible. The rearrangement links TRBV7-9 to TRBJ2-1; 8 bases are shared with TRBD1. CDR3 length: 16 amino acids. Germline V gene lookup returns CDR1 SEHNR and CDR2 FQNEAQ (reference sequence). The CDR3 is CASNIGQGASCNEQFF. In DNA, the CDR3 is TGTGCCAGCAACATAGGGCAGGGGGCCTCCTGCAATGAGCAGTTCTTC.

This clonotype was detected only a few times. The chain links TRBV29-1 to TRBJ2-3; 8 positions agree with TRBD1. This CDR3 comprises 14 residues. With V trimmed by 6 bases and J by 2 bases, 7 bases remained unmatched. CDR1 SQVTM and CDR2 ANQGSEA come from the germline V gene. The CDR3 nucleotides read TGCAGCGTGCAGACAGGGGTGACCACAGATACGCAGTATTTT. Residues: CSVQTGVTTDTQYF.

There are a few counts of this clonotype. The J gene is TRBJ2-3, the V gene TRBV5-1; D gene unclear. CDR1 and CDR2 (germline): SGHRS, YFSETQ. Trimming removed 3 bases at V and 5 bases at J, with 7 bases between. The length of the CDR3 is 12 residues. The CDR3 loop reads CASSSDGDTQYF. CDR3 nucleotide sequence: TGCGCCAGCAGCTCCGACGGAGATACGCAGTATTTT.

This rearrangement joins TRBV27 to TRBJ2-1, with TRBD2 matching over 13 bases. TRBJ2-5 matches the DNA end more closely, so the J call is doubtful. CDR1 is MNHEY and CDR2 is SMNVEV in the germline V gene (reference sequence). This CDR3 comprises 19 residues. The CDR3 bases are TGTGCCAGCAGTTTATCCTCGGCTACTAGCGGGGGGGTTCTAGAGACCCAGTACTTC. Translation: CASSLSSATSGGVLETQYF.

This clonotype was detected ten times or more. The chain employs TRBV6-2 or TRBV6-3 and TRBJ1-2, with D possibly being TRBD1 (5 bases). This CDR3 has 13 amino acids. Germline V gene sequence: CDR1 MNHEY, CDR2 SVGEGT. V was cut by 4 bases and J by 4 bases, with 10 bases left in between. CDR3 in DNA: TGTGCCAGCAGTTTCGGAGGGACCTATGGCTACACCTTC. It codes for CASSFGGTYGYTF.

V is TRBV27 and J is TRBJ2-5, with TRBD1 matching 9 bases. The end of the DNA aligns better with TRBJ2-7, so the J call may be wrong. Germline-derived CDR1 and CDR2 are MNHEY and SMNVEV (reference sequence). The CDR3 length is 15 residues. The CDR3 loop reads CASSLSTGGAYEQYF. CDR3 sequence (DNA): TGTGCCAGCAGTTTATCTACAGGGGGCGCTTACGAGCAGTACTTC.

The chain carries TRBV6-2 or TRBV6-3 and TRBJ2-7, with D tentatively TRBD2 (5 bases). This CDR3 has 14 residues. Per the germline V gene, CDR1 is MNHEY and CDR2 is SVGEGT. V dropped 7 bases and J dropped 1 base, with 14 bases sitting between them. The CDR3 is CASIEAGLSYEQYF. In DNA form, the CDR3 reads TGTGCCAGCATCGAGGCCGGACTTTCCTACGAGCAGTACTTC.

The genes are TRBV27 and TRBJ2-7, with D tentatively TRBD1 (5 bases). V dropped 2 bases and J dropped 8 bases, with 13 bases sitting between them. The germline V gene encodes CDR1 MNHEY and CDR2 SMNVEV (reference sequence). The CDR3 is 13 residues long. The CDR3 region has the DNA TGTGCCAGCAGTTTAGGGGCCGGACAAAAGCAGTACTTC. This translates into CASSLGAGQKQYF.

J is TRBJ2-3 and V is TRBV7-9; TRBD1 or TRBD2 may be the D gene (5 bases each). The CDR3 length is 15 residues. Looked up from germline, CDR1 is SEHNR and CDR2 is FQNEAQ (reference sequence). V was clipped by 4 bases and J by 1 base, with 12 bases between them. This chain's CDR3 is CASSSTGGGTDTQYF. DNA of the CDR3: TGTGCCAGCAGCTCCACAGGAGGTGGCACAGATACGCAGTATTTT.

The V and J genes are TRBV29-1 and TRBJ2-2; possible D gene TRBD2, 6 bases. Trimming removed 7 bases at V and 3 bases at J, with 9 bases between. CDR1 is SQVTM, CDR2 ANQGSEA, per germline. The CDR3 covers 12 residues. For the CDR3, the DNA is TGCAGCGGGACGGGGGACACCGGGGAGCTGTTTTTT. As protein: CSGTGDTGELFF.

This clonotype was counted between two and nine times. The chain joins TRBV29-1 to TRBJ1-1, with D tentatively TRBD1 (6 bases). This CDR3 has 13 residues. Germline assignment: CDR1 SQVTM and CDR2 ANQGSEA. Trimming took 5 bases from V and 7 from J, leaving 17 bases between them. The CDR3 DNA reads TGCAGCGTTAAATCACAGGGAGGCGGTGAAGCTTTCTTT. Residues: CSVKSQGGGEAFF.

There are many counts of this clonotype. The chain links TRBV4-1 to TRBJ2-7, with D perhaps matching TRBD2 (5 bases). CDR3 length: 16 amino acids. The V gene's germline CDR1 is MGHRA and CDR2 YSYEKL. V was clipped by 1 base and J by 6 bases, with 19 bases between them. CDR3 amino acids: CASSQGPGILGLEQYF. The CDR3 DNA reads as TGCGCCAGCAGCCAAGGCCCGGGGATCCTAGGGCTCGAGCAGTACTTC.

As to this clonotype: A read error may explain this, as a much larger clone is one base away. The J gene is TRBJ1-2, the V gene TRBV6-6, with unresolved D. The germline CDR1 and CDR2 sequences are MNHNY and SVGAGI (reference sequence). The CDR3 sequence is 10 residues long. Trimming removed 6 bases at V and 6 bases at J, with 5 bases between. The DNA for the CDR3 is TGTGCCAGCAGCGGACATGGCTACACCTTC. Residues: CASSGHGYTF.

The chain employs TRBV29-1 and TRBJ1-2; no firm D call. Per germline, CDR1 SQVTM and CDR2 ANQGSEA. The CDR3 covers 13 residues. Trimming stripped 0 bases from V and 6 bases from J, with 11 bases between. The CDR3 sequence is CSVEDYSGDGYTF. CDR3 sequence (DNA): TGCAGCGTTGAAGATTACAGTGGTGATGGCTACACCTTC.

Only a few counts were recorded for this clonotype. The chain carries TRBV4-1 and TRBJ2-4; 11 bases fit TRBD2. CDR1 and CDR2 (germline): MGHRA, YSYEKL. The CDR3 contains 20 residues. With V trimmed by 11 bases and J by 1 base, 22 bases remained unmatched. As DNA, the CDR3 is TGCGCCGGAGATTTCGACGGGGCTAGCGGGGGGTTGAAGGCCAAAAACATTCAGTACTTC. Translation gives CAGDFDGASGGLKAKNIQYF.

This rearrangement joins TRBV4-2 to TRBJ2-7; 15 bases agree with TRBD2. The V and J ends lost 0 bases and 5 bases, in that order; junction bases with no gene match: 5. The CDR3 length is 17 residues. Germline CDR1 and CDR2: LGHNA and YNFKEQ. In DNA, the CDR3 is TGTGCCAGCAGCCAAGAGAGGACTAGCGGGAGGGCTAACGAGCAGTACTTC. Its protein is CASSQERTSGRANEQYF.

The chain uses TRBV28 and TRBJ1-1; 7 nucleotides agree with TRBD1. CDR1 is MDHEN and CDR2 is SYDVKM in the germline V gene. The J segment lost 1 base and the V segment lost 3 bases, leaving 5 bases of the junction unmatched. The CDR3 has 15 amino acids. CDR3 sequence reads: CASSFLQGTNTEAFF. The CDR3 nucleotides read TGTGCCAGCAGTTTCTTACAGGGGACGAACACTGAAGCTTTCTTT.

The table lists this clonotype with a few counts. The CDR3 spells CSARGLLAYEQYF. The CDR3 bases are TGCAGTGCTAGAGGACTACTAGCCTACGAGCAGTACTTC. V is TRBV20-1 and J is TRBJ2-7, with D perhaps matching TRBD2 (5 bases). This CDR3 is built from 13 residues. Germline V CDR1 and CDR2: DFQATT, SNEGSKA (reference sequence). The germline V and J ends were trimmed by 1 base and 2 bases, with 9 bases remaining between them.

This clonotype has a handful of counts. The chain carries TRBV13 and TRBJ1-2; D is undetermined. Trimming removed 5 bases from V and 0 bases from J, with 10 bases in between. Per germline, CDR1 PRHDT and CDR2 FYEKMQ (reference sequence). The CDR3 spans 14 residues. CDR3 in DNA: TGTGCCAGCAGCCCACTATCCTCTAACTATGGCTACACCTTC. Residues: CASSPLSSNYGYTF.

Concerning this clonotype itself: Its ends do not fully match the called genes, so a read error is possible. The rearrangement links TRBV28 to TRBJ2-7, with D possibly TRBD1 on 6 matching bases. In germline, CDR1 is MDHEN, CDR2 SYDVKM. The length of the CDR3 is 15 residues. The CDR3 DNA sequence: TGTGCCAACAGTTTGCCCGGCCTGGGGCAGGGGGAGCAGTACTTC. Its translation: CANSLPGLGQGEQYF.

J is TRBJ1-4 and V is TRBV7-6; perhaps TRBD1 as D (6 bases). V was shortened by 5 bases and J by 7 bases, with 11 bases between the two germline ends. Germline V gene data show CDR1 as SGHVS and CDR2 as FNYEAQ. The CDR3 extends over 13 amino acids. DNA for the CDR3: TGTGCCAGCAGCCAGTTAGGGGGTGAAAAACTGTTTTTT. Protein sequence: CASSQLGGEKLFF.

The V gene is TRBV19, the J gene TRBJ2-1; 10 nucleotides match TRBD2. CDR1 and CDR2 (germline): LNHDA, SQIVND (reference sequence). This CDR3 contains 15 residues. Trimming at V came to 6 bases and at J to 7 bases, leaving 9 bases not matched to a gene. The CDR3 DNA sequence: TGTGCCAGTAGGAGATGGAGCGGGGGGGAAAATGAGCAGTTCTTC. It specifies CASRRWSGGENEQFF. Full variable domain (rest looked up from reference TRBV19 and TRBJ2-1): DGGITQSPKYLFRKEGQNVTLSCEQNLNHDAMYWYRQDPGQGLRLIYYSQIVNDFQKGDIAEGYSVSREKKESFPLTVTSAQKNPTAFYLCASRRWSGGENEQFFGPGTRLTVL.

The chain couples TRBV7-9 to TRBJ2-1; 8 positions agree with TRBD2. The trim removed 5 bases at V and 7 bases at J, leaving 16 bases unmatched. CDR1 is SEHNR, CDR2 FQNEAQ, per germline (reference sequence). The CDR3 runs 17 residues. Written as DNA, the CDR3 is TGTGCCAGCAGCCCCTTTGGACTTGACGCGGGGGGAAATGAGCAGTTCTTC. This gives the protein CASSPFGLDAGGNEQFF.

This clonotype was detected only once. The DNA of the CDR3 is TGTGCCAGCCCGAGGAACGGGCCAGGGGAAAAACTGTTTTTT. Protein product: CASPRNGPGEKLFF. The genes are TRBV7-9 and TRBJ1-4; the D gene is possibly TRBD1 (5 bases). The V end was cut by 8 bases, the J end by 8 bases, with 18 bases between. The CDR3 runs 14 residues. Germline CDR1 reads SEHNR; CDR2 reads FQNEAQ (reference sequence).